These 2 T cell receptor beta chains were sequenced from one sample in a study of radiation and T cells in renal cell carcinoma. Time point denoted: blood 2 weeks post-SBRT. Treatment here: 15 Gy SBRT to primary tumor, nephrectomy 4 weeks later. Repertoires were generated with immunoSEQ multiplex PCR, while TCRdb's copy carries only in-frame clones and drops some. The repertoire has about 130,000 clones, 88% of them found once; the top ten carry 5% to 6.5%. Sequenced material: blood, taken from a patient whose treatment included radiotherapy and nephrectomy. These receptors were obtained from a woman in her 70s with renal cell carcinoma.

The chain has TRBV13 and TRBJ1-6, with a tentative D call TRBD1 (5 bases). The CDR3 contains 16 residues. V lost 5 bases and J lost 9, with 20 bases in between. Germline CDR1 and CDR2: PRHDT and FYEKMQ (reference sequence). CDR3 nucleotide sequence: TGTGCCAGCAGCACACGTAGACAGTCGGCCGCTTCACCCCTCCACTTT. It translates to CASSTRRQSAASPLHF.

This sequence joins TRBV5-1 and TRBJ1-6, with TRBD1 as a possible D gene (6 bases). Germline V gene sequence: CDR1 SGHRS, CDR2 YFSETQ. CDR3 size: 12 residues. Trimming took off 5 bases at V and 7 bases at J, with 7 bases between the two ends. This CDR3 is CASRQGNSPLHF. The CDR3 DNA follows: TGCGCCAGCAGGCAGGGGAATTCACCCCTCCACTTT.